These 20 T cell receptor beta chains were all obtained from the same sample, sequenced in a study of T cell responses to AZD1222 COVID-19 vaccine. The repertoire was sequenced with immunoSEQ multiplex PCR; TCRdb's copy has only in-frame clones and lacks some. The top ten hold about 5% of the sample, which has approximately 100,000 clones, 90% to 95% seen once. The sample in question was peripheral blood, obtained on day 0 of AZD1222 vaccination. These receptors all stem from an adult in good health.

The chain recombines TRBV28 with TRBJ2-7, with a possible D match to TRBD2 (6 bases). The CDR3 runs to 15 residues. The germline V gene encodes CDR1 MDHEN and CDR2 SYDVKM. Trimming stripped 8 bases from V and 1 base from J, with 18 bases between. The CDR3 is CASAPGGVGSYEQYF. Written as DNA, the CDR3 is TGTGCCAGCGCACCCGGCGGGGTGGGGTCCTACGAGCAGTACTTC.

The chain employs TRBV7-6 and TRBJ2-7; D uncertain. Trimming took off 0 bases at V and 2 bases at J, with 14 bases between the two ends. CDR1 SGHVS and CDR2 FNYEAQ come from the germline V gene. The CDR3 is 16 amino acids. The CDR3 region is CASSLATGQAPYEQYF. The DNA for the CDR3 is TGTGCCAGCAGCTTAGCTACCGGCCAAGCCCCCTACGAGCAGTACTTC.

The rearrangement uses TRBV20-1 and TRBJ2-5; 10 bases align to TRBD1. After removal of 3 bases from V and 7 bases from J, the junction contained 14 bases not matched to a gene. CDR3 size: 16 residues. Germline assignment: CDR1 DFQATT and CDR2 SNEGSKA (reference sequence). The DNA of the CDR3 is TGCAGTGCTAGTGACTACCGACAGGGGGCAATAGGGACCCAGTACTTC. Protein sequence: CSASDYRQGAIGTQYF.

J is TRBJ2-1 and V is TRBV7-3; D is undetermined. This CDR3 region has 14 residues. V lost 0 bases and J lost 1, with 4 bases in between. Germline V lookup: CDR1 SGHTA, CDR2 FQGTGA. In nucleotides, the CDR3 is TGTGCCAGCAGCTTAACCGGGTCCTACAATGAGCAGTTCTTC. This translates into CASSLTGSYNEQFF.

V and J are TRBV24-1 and TRBJ1-2; 9 bases are a match to TRBD1. Germline CDR1 and CDR2: KGHDR and SFDVKD. The CDR3 covers 13 residues. V lost 10 bases and J lost 12; bases outside the gene matches: 14. CDR3 region: CATNSGTGSFHTF. The CDR3 bases are TGTGCCACTAACTCCGGGACAGGGAGTTTTCACACCTTC.

This clone was recorded a few times. This sequence joins TRBV6-2 or TRBV6-3 and TRBJ1-3; a possible D gene is TRBD1 (5 bases). CDR1 is MNHEY and CDR2 is SVGEGT in the germline V gene. V lost 2 bases, J lost 4 bases, and 15 bases lay in between. The CDR3 is 16 amino acids. CDR3 sequence reads: CASSYQPGTGGNTIYF. In DNA form, the CDR3 reads TGTGCCAGCAGTTACCAACCCGGGACGGGAGGAAACACCATATATTTT.

The V and J genes are TRBV7-9 and TRBJ2-3; perhaps TRBD1 as D (5 bases). The CDR3 is made up of 17 amino acids. Germline V gene data show CDR1 as SEHNR and CDR2 as FQNEAQ (reference sequence). The ends were cut back, 3 bases at V and 1 base at J, with 17 bases in the middle. CDR3 residues: CASSFHRLGVGTDTQYF. Here the CDR3 DNA reads TGTGCCAGCAGCTTCCATCGGCTAGGGGTTGGCACAGATACGCAGTATTTT.

In nucleotides, the CDR3 is TGTGCCAGCAGCTTAGGGGACAGGCTAAGTACAGATACGCAGTATTTT. Residues: CASSLGDRLSTDTQYF. The V gene is TRBV7-2, the J gene TRBJ2-3, with 8 bases that match TRBD1. The germline gives CDR1 SGHTA, CDR2 FQGNSA. After removal of 1 base from V and 3 bases from J, the junction contained 6 bases not matched to a gene. CDR3 length equals 16 residues.

CDR3 nucleotides: TGTGCCAGCAGCTTAGGCGGCAGGGGAACCCCGCCCCAGCATTTT. Amino acid sequence: CASSLGGRGTPPQHF. This sequence joins TRBV13 and TRBJ1-5; tentative D call: TRBD1 (6 bases). This CDR3 is built from 15 residues. The germline V and J ends were trimmed by 0 bases and 9 bases, with 15 bases remaining between them. Germline V gives CDR1 PRHDT, CDR2 FYEKMQ (reference sequence).

The rearrangement uses TRBV5-5 and TRBJ2-7; 7 bases match TRBD2. The germline CDR1 and CDR2 sequences are SGHKS and YYEKEE (reference sequence). The CDR3 spans 16 residues. J gave up 4 bases and V 0 bases, and 10 bases lay outside the gene matches. The CDR3 DNA reads as TGTGCCAGCAGCTTGGACCTAGCGGCCGTAGTTTACGAGCAGTACTTC. It is translated as CASSLDLAAVVYEQYF.

V is TRBV5-8 and J is TRBJ2-1; a possible D gene is TRBD1 (7 bases). Germline CDR1 SGHTS, CDR2 YDEGEE. This CDR3 comprises 17 residues. Trimming stripped 4 bases from V and 1 base from J, with 18 bases between. CDR3 coding DNA: TGTGCCAGCAGCGCGGGACAGTTCGGCAGGTCCTACAATGAGCAGTTCTTC. The encoded protein is CASSAGQFGRSYNEQFF.

As regards this clone: The sample has other DNA sequences that encode this CDR3 too. The V gene is TRBV5-6, the J gene TRBJ1-2, with a weak D call TRBD1 (6 bases). The CDR3 covers 14 residues. CDR1 is SGHDT, CDR2 YYEEEE, per germline. Trimming pared 2 bases from V and 4 bases from J, leaving 12 bases between. This chain's CDR3 is CASSLGEGGYGYTF. CDR3 in DNA: TGTGCCAGCAGCTTAGGTGAAGGGGGCTATGGCTACACCTTC.

The V call is TRBV6-5, the J call TRBJ1-2; 8 bases line up with TRBD1. The junction had 4 bases not matched to a gene; V was cut back by 5 bases and J by 8 bases. The CDR3 runs 12 residues. Germline V gene lookup returns CDR1 MNHEY and CDR2 SVGAGI. Written as DNA, the CDR3 is TGTGCCAGCAGTCCTCGACAGGGGGGCTACACCTTC. It yields the protein CASSPRQGGYTF.

V and J are TRBV28 and TRBJ1-2; no clear D gene. Germline V gives CDR1 MDHEN, CDR2 SYDVKM. Trimming removed 2 bases at V and 6 bases at J, with 10 bases between. CDR3 length: 13 amino acids. The CDR3 DNA follows: TGTGCCAGCAGTTTAAGATCCCGGGATGGCTACACCTTC. It specifies CASSLRSRDGYTF.

This clone was seen only once. This chain uses TRBV5-6 with TRBJ2-5, with D hard to call. The germline V gene has CDR1 SGHDT and CDR2 YYEEEE. This CDR3 is built from 15 residues. V lost 0 bases and J lost 2, with 11 bases in between. The CDR3 DNA follows: TGTGCCAGCAGCTTGGTATATACAACACAAGAGACCCAGTACTTC. Residues: CASSLVYTTQETQYF.

The chain carries TRBV7-8 and TRBJ2-3, with D perhaps TRBD1 (6 bases). Between the trimmed V and J ends, which lost 4 bases and 2 bases, there was a span of 13 bases. CDR1 is SGHVS and CDR2 is FQNEAQ in the germline V gene. CDR3 length: 15 amino acids. The CDR3 here is CASSSPGQLTDTQYF. The CDR3 DNA is TGTGCCAGCAGCTCGCCTGGACAGCTCACAGATACGCAGTATTTT.

This chain connects TRBV7-2 to TRBJ2-1; D is unclear. Germline loops: CDR1 SGHTA, CDR2 FQGNSA. Trimming took off 4 bases at V and 0 bases at J, with 4 bases between the two ends. CDR3 length: 13 amino acids. In DNA form, the CDR3 reads TGTGCCAGCAGCTGGGGCTCCTACAATGAGCAGTTCTTC. Translated, it gives CASSWGSYNEQFF.

The V call is TRBV5-1, the J call TRBJ2-1; D might be TRBD1 or TRBD2, each matching 5 bases. The CDR3 runs 15 residues. Trimming took 0 bases from V and 2 from J, leaving 9 bases between them. The germline V gene encodes CDR1 SGHRS and CDR2 YFSETQ. CDR3: CASSLGVGPYNEQFF. The DNA for the CDR3 is TGCGCCAGCAGCTTGGGGGTGGGACCCTACAATGAGCAGTTCTTC.

The chain links TRBV19 to TRBJ2-2; D remains unclear. The germline V gene encodes CDR1 LNHDA and CDR2 SQIVND (reference sequence). This CDR3 is 14 amino acids long. Deletions cut 4 bases from V and 4 bases from J, with 10 bases between. The CDR3 sequence: CASSTHLGTGELFF. In nucleotides, the CDR3 is TGTGCCAGTAGTACCCATCTGGGCACCGGGGAGCTGTTTTTT.

This clone appeared a few times. V and J are TRBV21-1 and TRBJ2-7; the table assigns TRBD2, which was not confirmed against the DNA. TRBV21-1 is tagged as a pseudogene. The CDR3 extends over 16 amino acids. CDR3 protein: CASSKVMRGFTYEQYF. As DNA, the CDR3 is TGTGCCAGCAGCAAAGTTATGAGAGGGTTTACCTACGAGCAGTACTTC.